This T cell receptor beta chain derives from a study of shared clonotypes between healthy human individuals. For the study at large: The people who gave samples were a couple of women and a few men aged 18 to 49. Overall study findings and caveats: The study drew on few donors, limiting represented genetic and exposure-history diversity.

In its sample, this clone was seen a few times. Its specificity is not known. Original processing methods: As immunoSEQ supplied junction-only sequences (without quality scores), filtering differed. Generated by immunoSEQ multiplex PCR, the TCRdb table keeps only in-frame clones and is missing some. V and J calls and clone size come straight from that table; D and trimming were deduced from the DNA. The data contain about 500,000 clones, over 60% of them singletons. Nashville, Tennessee was home to all donors, who were Caucasian adults. The sequenced sample was PBMCs. This receptor was obtained from a woman in her thirties or forties in good health. Some clones in this sample may be carry-over from other donors' samples.

In nucleotides, the CDR3 is TGTGCCAGCAGCTTAGCGGACTTGGAGGACGAGCAGTACTTC. Encoded protein: CASSLADLEDEQYF. The gene calls are TRBV7-9 and TRBJ2-7, with D possibly being TRBD2 (5 bases). The germline CDR1 and CDR2 sequences are SEHNR and FQNEAQ (reference sequence). The length of the CDR3 is 14 residues. V was trimmed by 0 bases and J by 5 bases, leaving 11 bases between them. Full variable domain (outside the CDR3, taken from reference TRBV7-9 and TRBJ2-7): DTGVSQNPRHKITKRGQNVTFRCDPISEHNRLYWYRQTLGQGPEFLTYFQNEAQLEKSRLLSDRFSAERPKGSFSTLEIQRTEQGDSAMYLCASSLADLEDEQYFGPGTRLTVT.